This T cell receptor (beta chain) was sequenced in a study of regulatory T cells in long-lasting Graves disease. Time point described: persistent/refractory GD, antithyroid drugs over 5 years with positive TRAb. Researchers made the TCR library from RNA that was extracted from PBMCs. From each patient, nine milliliters of peripheral blood was drawn and collected into an EDTA anticoagulant tube. Study results and caveats: Only a small sample size was used, which may have cut accuracy. Persistent cases favored TRBV28, TRBJ1-2 and TRBJ2-5. Compared with new cases, persistent Graves' patients showed reduced TCR diversity.

On this clonotype: Its antigen remains unknown.

TCR beta libraries were built with iRepertoire HTBI primers and Arm-PCR of CDR3 regions. TCRdb re-called the multiplex PCR reads with MiXCR, one entry per CDR3 protein. The sample holds roughly 500,000 distinct CDR3 sequences, roughly 21% seen once. V dropped 7 bases and J dropped 2 bases, with 16 bases sitting between them. This CDR3 is built from 15 residues. Per the germline V gene, CDR1 is SGHRS and CDR2 is YFSETQ. This chain uses TRBV5-1 with TRBJ1-5; a possible D gene is TRBD1 (6 bases). The clonotype was recovered from a female donor with Graves disease. Sequenced here: peripheral blood mononuclear cells (PBMCs), sampled when the disease was refractory, from a patient treated with antithyroid drugs. The CDR3 nucleotides read TGCGCCAGCCGCAATGGTGCAGGGGGCAATCAGCCCCAGCATTTT. Residues: CASRNGAGGNQPQHF.